These T cell receptor beta chains were read from a single sample in a study of T cell responses to AZD1222 COVID-19 vaccine. The table came from immunoSEQ multiplex PCR; TCRdb's copy has only in-frame clones and leaves some out. This sample has around 150,000 clones, with around 94% found just once. The material sequenced was peripheral blood, taken 28 days after the second AZD1222 dose. The receptor set was obtained from an adult who received the AZD1222 COVID-19 vaccine. Both conserved end residues are part of each CDR3. A D gene is named only where the DNA matches it firmly. Where a row states a size, it is once, few, many or the class of an expanded clone; other rows omit it.

d_call	clone_size	j_call	v_call	cdr3_nt	cdr3_aa
TRBD1	-	TRBJ1-1	TRBV14	TGTGCCAGCAGGACTACAGGGGATCGTGAAGCTTTCTTT	CASRTTGDREAFF
TRBD1	-	TRBJ1-5	TRBV27	TGTGCCAGCGCTCCCATCGGGACAGCTCAGTTCCAGCATTTT	CASAPIGTAQFQHF
TRBD1	-	TRBJ2-2	TRBV4-2	TGTGCCAGCAGCCAACCGGGACAGGGGGCTTCCGGGGAGCTGTTTTTT	CASSQPGQGASGELFF
-	few	TRBJ2-5	TRBV6-5	TGTGCCAGCAATTCTCAAGAGACCCAGTACTTC	CASNSQETQYF
TRBD2	-	TRBJ2-5	TRBV2	TGTGCCAGCAGTGAGGGTAGCGGGAGGCGGTTAAGAGAGACCCAGTACTTC	CASSEGSGRRLRETQYF
TRBD1	-	TRBJ1-4	TRBV7-2	TGTGCCAGCAGCCGGGGACAGTCGGGTGAAAAACTGTTTTTT	CASSRGQSGEKLFF
-	-	TRBJ1-1	TRBV6-5	TGTGCCAGCAGAGACAGGTACACTGAAGCTTTCTTT	CASRDRYTEAFF
-	-	TRBJ2-3	TRBV4-3	TGCGCCAGCAGCCACGCTGCGTCTCGCACCCTGGGGGATACGCAGTATTTT	CASSHAASRTLGDTQYF
-	-	TRBJ1-2	TRBV5-6	TGTGCCAGCAGCTTGGCAGGGGCAAAATATGGCTACACCTTC	CASSLAGAKYGYTF
TRBD2	-	TRBJ2-1	TRBV24-1	TGTGCCACCAGTGACCCTAGCGGGAGCTGGGATGAGCAGTTCTTC	CATSDPSGSWDEQFF
TRBD2	-	TRBJ2-3	TRBV5-1	TGCGCCAGCAGCCCCGTAGCGGGAGGGCGGTCGAATACGCAGTATTTT	CASSPVAGGRSNTQYF
-	few	TRBJ2-7	TRBV28	TGTGCCAGCAGTTTTAGCGATACCTACGAGCAGTACTTC	CASSFSDTYEQYF
-	-	TRBJ1-1	TRBV19	TGTGCCAGTAGTATAGATAATTGGAACACTGAAGCTTTCTTT	CASSIDNWNTEAFF
-	-	TRBJ2-1	TRBV3-1/TRBV3-2	TGTGCCAGCAGGGGTCTTCACAATGAGCAGTTCTTC	CASRGLHNEQFF
-	-	TRBJ1-5	TRBV9	TGTGCCAGCAGCCCCCTGACAGAGGTACGCAATCAGCCCCAGCATTTT	CASSPLTEVRNQPQHF
TRBD2	-	TRBJ2-7	TRBV4-3	TGCGCCAGCAGCCCATTACTAGCGGGTGCCTACGAGCAGTACTTC	CASSPLLAGAYEQYF
-	once	TRBJ2-7	TRBV3-1/TRBV3-2	TGTGCCAGCAGCCAAGACCCAACTAGGTTCGAGCAGTACTTC	CASSQDPTRFEQYF